A single sample gave rise to the 31 T cell receptor beta chains below, sequenced in a study of shared clonotypes between healthy human individuals. Method: immunoSEQ multiplex PCR; TCRdb's copy keeps in-frame clones and lacks some. The table shows some 100,000 clones, with about 71% occurring only once. Sequencing used memory CD8+ T cells sorted from blood. The subset denotes: CD45RO+ cells pooled with CCR7-negative TemRA cells. The receptors shown here come from a woman aged 25 to 39 in good health.

CDR3 region: CASSQEGTYEQYF. CDR3 nucleotide sequence: TGTGCCAGCAGTCAAGAGGGGACCTACGAGCAGTACTTC. The chain recombines TRBV7-9 with TRBJ2-7, with D perhaps assigned TRBD1 or TRBD2 (5 bases each). V was cut by 6 bases and J by 2 bases, with 11 bases left in between. Germline V gives CDR1 SEHNR, CDR2 FQNEAQ (reference sequence). CDR3 length: 13 residues.

The rearrangement joins TRBV27 to TRBJ2-4; 9 bases agree with TRBD2. V lost 5 bases and J lost 0; bases outside the gene matches: 5. From germline, CDR1 is MNHEY and CDR2 SMNVEV (reference sequence). The CDR3 spans 16 residues. The CDR3 loop reads CASSLAGQLAKNIQYF. In DNA form, the CDR3 reads TGTGCCAGCAGTCTAGCGGGACAGCTAGCCAAAAACATTCAGTACTTC.

The V and J genes are TRBV11-2 and TRBJ2-7, with TRBD2 as a possible D gene (6 bases). This CDR3 spans 17 amino acids. Trimming stripped 1 base from V and 6 bases from J, with 22 bases between. Germline V gives CDR1 SGHAT, CDR2 FQNNGV. The DNA of the CDR3 is TGTGCCAGCAGCTTAGGAGTCTTCTGGCGGGAAGTATCCGAGCAGTACTTC. This translates into CASSLGVFWREVSEQYF. The variable domain in full, completed from reference TRBV11-2 and TRBJ2-7, reads EAGVAQSPRYKIIEKRQSVAFWCNPISGHATLYWYQQILGQGPKLLIQFQNNGVVDDSQLPKDRFSAERLKGVDSTLKIQPAKLEDSAVYLCASSLGVFWREVSEQYFGPGTRLTVT.

This clone was seen repeatedly, ten times or more. The J gene is TRBJ2-3, the V gene TRBV6-1, with 9 bases lining up with TRBD2. The length of the CDR3 is 15 residues. V was clipped by 3 bases and J by 4 bases; unmatched bases: 5. From germline, CDR1 is MNHNS and CDR2 SASEGT. CDR3 DNA: TGTGCCAGCAGTGAGCTTAGCGGGAGCTCAGATACGCAGTATTTT. Its translation: CASSELSGSSDTQYF.

DNA of the CDR3: TGTGCCAGCAGCTTAGAAGGGGAGGAGGGCTACACCTTC. It translates to CASSLEGEEGYTF. This chain links TRBV13 with TRBJ1-2; D is possibly TRBD1 (5 bases). CDR1 PRHDT and CDR2 FYEKMQ come from the germline V gene (reference sequence). This CDR3 region has 13 residues. Trimming cost V 1 base and J 8 bases, with 11 bases left between them.

The chain recombines TRBV6-6 with TRBJ1-1; D remains ambiguous. Between the trimmed V and J ends, which lost 1 base and 4 bases, there was a span of 16 bases. Germline V gene data show CDR1 as MNHNY and CDR2 as SVGAGI (reference sequence). The CDR3 covers 16 residues. CDR3: CASSYFEGPWGTEAFF. The DNA of the CDR3 is TGTGCCAGCAGTTACTTCGAGGGTCCTTGGGGCACTGAAGCTTTCTTT.

This clone appeared many times. This chain links TRBV27 with TRBJ1-2; the D gene is possibly TRBD1 (6 bases). There are 17 residues in the CDR3. V was shortened by 6 bases and J by 4 bases, with 24 bases between the two germline ends. Germline V gives CDR1 MNHEY, CDR2 SMNVEV (reference sequence). Written as DNA, the CDR3 is TGTGCCAGCAGGTCGCCGGGACACCTTCCTCGGGGCTATGGCTACACCTTC. Residues: CASRSPGHLPRGYGYTF.

The chain's CDR3 is CASSFIWSRESQETQYF. The CDR3 DNA follows: TGTGCCAGCAGTTTTATTTGGAGCAGGGAATCCCAAGAGACCCAGTACTTC. This chain uses TRBV28 with TRBJ2-5, with a tentative D call TRBD1 (5 bases). The V gene's germline CDR1 is MDHEN and CDR2 SYDVKM. The CDR3 is made up of 17 amino acids. The V end lost 3 bases, the J end lost 1 base, and 18 bases lay between the germline ends. The full variable domain, rest sourced from reference TRBV28 and TRBJ2-5, is DVKVTQSSRYLVKRTGEKVFLECVQDMDHENMFWYRQDPGLGLRLIYFSYDVKMKEKGDIPEGYSVSREKKERFSLILESASTNQTSMYLCASSFIWSRESQETQYFGPGTRLLVL.

The J gene is TRBJ2-7, the V gene TRBV5-1; 15 bases are a match to TRBD2. The CDR3 extends over 14 amino acids. The ends lost 3 bases at V and 9 bases at J; junction bases unmatched: 4. Germline CDR1 SGHRS, CDR2 YFSETQ. The CDR3 loop is CASSSGTSGGWQYF. The CDR3 bases are TGCGCCAGCAGCTCTGGGACTAGCGGGGGGTGGCAGTACTTC. The full variable domain, completed using reference TRBV5-1 and TRBJ2-7, is KAGVTQTPRYLIKTRGQQVTLSCSPISGHRSVSWYQQTPGQGLQFLFEYFSETQRNKGNFPGRFSGRQFSNSRSEMNVSTLELGDSALYLCASSSGTSGGWQYFGPGTRLTVT.

This chain joins TRBV5-4 and TRBJ2-3; D gene ambiguous. This CDR3 has 11 amino acids. Deletions cut 7 bases from V and 6 bases from J, with 9 bases between. Germline V gene sequence: CDR1 SGHNT, CDR2 YYREEE (reference sequence). Here the CDR3 reads CASHSPDTQYF. The DNA of the CDR3 is TGTGCCAGCCACTCCCCCGATACGCAGTATTTT.

The chain couples TRBV28 to TRBJ2-5; D call uncertain. CDR1 is MDHEN and CDR2 is SYDVKM in the germline V gene. The CDR3 totals 13 residues. Trimming removed 8 bases from V and 0 bases from J, with 10 bases in between. CDR3 in DNA: TGTGCCAGCTATGACGGGTACCAAGAGACCCAGTACTTC. Residues: CASYDGYQETQYF.

The rearrangement joins TRBV10-3 to TRBJ2-7; tentative D call: TRBD2 (6 bases). V lost 9 bases and J 0 bases, leaving 15 bases between the germline ends. Germline V gives CDR1 ENHRY, CDR2 SYGVKD. The CDR3 runs to 14 residues. The CDR3 DNA is TGTGCCATTGCTGCCGGGACTTCCTCCTACGAGCAGTACTTC. Translating gives CAIAAGTSSYEQYF.

The chain couples TRBV28 to TRBJ2-7; D ambiguous. Germline V lookup: CDR1 MDHEN, CDR2 SYDVKM. Trimming removed 5 bases at V and 4 bases at J, with 15 bases between. The CDR3 extends over 14 amino acids. The CDR3 nucleotides read TGTGCCAGCAGTCCCCACCTTGGGATTTACGAGCAGTACTTC. This sequence encodes CASSPHLGIYEQYF.

In DNA, the CDR3 is TGTGCCAGCAGCTCCCTTAGCGGGAAGGGCGGGGAGCTGTTTTTT. Translated: CASSSLSGKGGELFF. The chain combines TRBV7-9 with TRBJ2-2, with 8 bases fitting TRBD2. CDR1 SEHNR and CDR2 FQNEAQ come from the germline V gene (reference sequence). This CDR3 has 15 amino acids. After removal of 4 bases from V and 7 bases from J, the junction contained 8 bases not matched to a gene.

This chain connects TRBV11-2 to TRBJ1-1, with D possibly being TRBD1 (5 bases). V dropped 2 bases and J dropped 2 bases, with 9 bases sitting between them. The CDR3 sequence is 14 residues long. CDR1 is SGHAT, CDR2 FQNNGV, per germline. Here the CDR3 reads CASSLLGGNTEAFF. Here the CDR3 DNA reads TGTGCCAGCAGCTTATTGGGGGGAAACACTGAAGCTTTCTTT.

The chain couples TRBV5-1 to TRBJ2-1; D remains ambiguous. CDR3 length: 15 amino acids. Germline CDR1 and CDR2: SGHRS and YFSETQ. The ends were cut back, 3 bases at V and 2 bases at J, with 12 bases in the middle. In nucleotides, the CDR3 is TGCGCCAGCAGCTGGGCCCCTGGGACCTACAATGAGCAGTTCTTC. Translation gives CASSWAPGTYNEQFF. The full variable domain, with the rest looked up from reference TRBV5-1 and TRBJ2-1, is KAGVTQTPRYLIKTRGQQVTLSCSPISGHRSVSWYQQTPGQGLQFLFEYFSETQRNKGNFPGRFSGRQFSNSRSEMNVSTLELGDSALYLCASSWAPGTYNEQFFGPGTRLTVL.

This clone appeared many times. V usage is TRBV7-9 and J usage is TRBJ2-2; 7 bases align to TRBD2. The V segment lost 7 bases and the J segment 3 bases; nucleotides outside the gene matches: 11. The CDR3 is 16 amino acids. CDR1 and CDR2 from the germline V gene are SEHNR and FQNEAQ (reference sequence). As DNA, the CDR3 is TGTGCCAGCAAGCCGAAAGGACTAGGCGACACCGGGGAGCTGTTTTTT. It translates to CASKPKGLGDTGELFF. The full variable domain, completed using reference TRBV7-9 and TRBJ2-2, is DTGVSQNPRHKITKRGQNVTFRCDPISEHNRLYWYRQTLGQGPEFLTYFQNEAQLEKSRLLSDRFSAERPKGSFSTLEIQRTEQGDSAMYLCASKPKGLGDTGELFFGEGSRLTVL.

This clone occurred once. The CDR3 nucleotides read TGTGCCAGCAGCTTTCACAGAATGGACTCTAGCACAGATACGCAGTATTTT. Protein: CASSFHRMDSSTDTQYF. The chain combines TRBV7-2 with TRBJ2-3; weak D call: TRBD2 (5 bases). V dropped 3 bases and J dropped 0 bases, with 16 bases sitting between them. The length of the CDR3 is 17 residues. The germline V gene encodes CDR1 SGHTA and CDR2 FQGNSA.

The V call is TRBV5-4, the J call TRBJ2-7; 7 bases align to TRBD1. Germline CDR1 and CDR2: SGHNT and YYREEE (reference sequence). The CDR3 totals 14 residues. The V segment lost 1 base and the J segment 4 bases; nucleotides outside the gene matches: 5. In DNA form, the CDR3 reads TGTGCCAGCAGCTTGTGGGACAGACCTTACGAGCAGTACTTC. This encodes CASSLWDRPYEQYF.

The chain combines TRBV5-6 with TRBJ1-5; D is uncertain. This CDR3 spans 15 amino acids. The germline V gene has CDR1 SGHDT and CDR2 YYEEEE. Deletions cut 4 bases from V and 7 bases from J, with 18 bases between. The CDR3 DNA sequence: TGTGCCAGCAGCCCATGGGCCTTCCCCCCCCAGCCCCAGCATTTT. Residues: CASSPWAFPPQPQHF.

The chain is built from TRBV20-1 and TRBJ2-1, with D unresolved. The V end lost 3 bases, the J end lost 8 bases, and 5 bases lay between the germline ends. The length of the CDR3 is 10 residues. The germline gives CDR1 DFQATT, CDR2 SNEGSKA (reference sequence). In DNA, the CDR3 is TGCAGTGCTAGTAGGTATGAGCAGTTCTTC. It is translated as CSASRYEQFF.

CDR3 in amino acids: CASSDSRRANTGELFF. The CDR3, as DNA: TGTGCCAGCAGCGACAGTCGGCGGGCGAACACCGGGGAGCTGTTTTTT. V usage is TRBV7-9 and J usage is TRBJ2-2; D is possibly TRBD1 or TRBD2 (5 bases each). V dropped 5 bases and J dropped 0 bases, with 13 bases sitting between them. This CDR3 comprises 16 residues. Germline loops: CDR1 SEHNR, CDR2 FQNEAQ (reference sequence). The full variable domain, completed using reference TRBV7-9 and TRBJ2-2, is DTGVSQNPRHKITKRGQNVTFRCDPISEHNRLYWYRQTLGQGPEFLTYFQNEAQLEKSRLLSDRFSAERPKGSFSTLEIQRTEQGDSAMYLCASSDSRRANTGELFFGEGSRLTVL.

In DNA, the CDR3 is TGCGCCAGCAGCCCCTCCGACGGGAGGGCCTACGAGCAGTACTTC. It yields the protein CASSPSDGRAYEQYF. V gene TRBV5-1 combines with J gene TRBJ2-7; 8 bases map to TRBD2. Trimming at V came to 4 bases and at J to 2 bases, leaving 8 bases not matched to a gene. The V gene's germline CDR1 is SGHRS and CDR2 YFSETQ. The CDR3 is 15 amino acids.

This clone was observed a handful of times. The rearrangement uses TRBV9 and TRBJ1-1; D uncertain. Germline V gene data show CDR1 as SGDLS and CDR2 as YYNGEE. The CDR3 extends over 17 amino acids. The V end was cut by 0 bases, the J end by 0 bases, with 15 bases between. The CDR3 is CASSVGHFGDLNTEAFF. The CDR3 nucleotides are TGTGCCAGCAGCGTAGGGCACTTTGGGGATTTGAACACTGAAGCTTTCTTT.

The chain combines TRBV5-4 with TRBJ2-3; D possibly corresponds to TRBD2 (5 bases). The CDR3 totals 16 residues. Germline CDR1 SGHNT, CDR2 YYREEE (reference sequence). V was trimmed by 4 bases and J by 0 bases, leaving 15 bases between them. CDR3 sequence reads: CASSRELGGSTDTQYF. Written as DNA, the CDR3 is TGTGCCAGCAGCCGAGAACTCGGAGGCAGCACAGATACGCAGTATTTT.

The chain has TRBV27 and TRBJ1-4, with D uncertain. Trimming cost V 2 bases and J 7 bases, with 8 bases left between them. The CDR3 contains 13 residues. Looked up from germline, CDR1 is MNHEY and CDR2 is SMNVEV (reference sequence). The CDR3 bases are TGTGCCAGCAGTTTAGGTCCGCTTGAAAAACTGTTTTTT. As protein: CASSLGPLEKLFF. The whole variable domain, remainder taken from reference TRBV27 and TRBJ1-4, is EAQVTQNPRYLITVTGKKLTVTCSQNMNHEYMSWYRQDPGLGLRQIYYSMNVEVTDKGDVPEGYKVSRKEKRNFPLILESPSPNQTSLYFCASSLGPLEKLFFGSGTQLSVL.

This sequence joins TRBV2 and TRBJ1-1; D may be TRBD1 (6 bases). Germline V gives CDR1 SNHLY, CDR2 FYNNEI. The germline V and J ends were trimmed by 5 bases and 5 bases, with 24 bases remaining between them. This CDR3 region has 17 residues. CDR3 sequence reads: CASSILLRGPLGTEAFF. In DNA, the CDR3 is TGTGCCAGCAGTATTCTCCTCAGGGGCCCCTTGGGGACTGAAGCTTTCTTT.

The gene calls are TRBV4-1 and TRBJ2-3; D remains unclear. Germline V gene data show CDR1 as MGHRA and CDR2 as YSYEKL. The CDR3 is made up of 14 amino acids. V shed 0 bases and J shed 0 bases, with 4 bases lying between them. The CDR3 DNA reads TGCGCCAGCAGCCAAGATCGGAGCACAGATACGCAGTATTTT. Protein sequence: CASSQDRSTDTQYF.

The chain uses TRBV27 and TRBJ2-6; the D gene is possibly TRBD1 (5 bases). The germline gives CDR1 MNHEY, CDR2 SMNVEV (reference sequence). The V end lost 6 bases, the J end lost 3 bases, and 18 bases lay between the germline ends. This CDR3 region has 17 residues. The DNA for the CDR3 is TGTGCCAGCAGCAAAGGGGCAGGTCAGAATGGGGCCAACGTCCTGACTTTC. It yields the protein CASSKGAGQNGANVLTF.

This rearrangement joins TRBV27 to TRBJ2-5, with a weak D call TRBD2 (5 bases). The CDR3 has 14 residues. Germline-derived CDR1 and CDR2 are MNHEY and SMNVEV (reference sequence). V lost 4 bases, J lost 5 bases, and 14 bases lay in between. The CDR3 DNA reads TGTGCCAGCAGTTACTACCCGCCGGGGGAGACCCAGTACTTC. Amino acid sequence: CASSYYPPGETQYF.

The chain couples TRBV6-4 to TRBJ2-7; D could derive from TRBD1 or TRBD2 (5 bases each). The CDR3 length is 15 residues. Trimming cost V 3 bases and J 3 bases, with 15 bases left between them. Germline V gives CDR1 MRHNA, CDR2 SNTAGT. The DNA for the CDR3 is TGTGCCAGCAGTGAATTGAGGGGAGTCCTCTACGAGCAGTACTTC. This sequence encodes CASSELRGVLYEQYF.